Each of the 23 T cell receptor beta chains below was sequenced from the same sample in a study of blood T cell repertoires in COVID-19. Sequenced by immunoSEQ multiplex PCR; TCRdb stores in-frame clones only, minus some. This table has some 400,000 clones, approximately 87% appearing once. The sequencing sample was made of peripheral blood. Receptors originate from an older woman with COVID-19, enrolled during active disease.

This chain uses TRBV5-1 with TRBJ1-1; 12 nucleotides match TRBD1. J gave up 6 bases and V 3 bases, and 12 bases lay outside the gene matches. The germline V gene has CDR1 SGHRS and CDR2 YFSETQ. The CDR3 has 17 residues. Here the CDR3 DNA reads TGCGCCAGCAGCTATGGAGTCTCGGGACAGGGGGCGGCTGAAGCTTTCTTT. Translating gives CASSYGVSGQGAAEAFF.

This clone was observed a handful of times. This chain links TRBV3-1 (or the pseudogene TRBV3-2) with TRBJ1-1; no reliable D call. There are 14 residues in the CDR3. Trimming cost V 4 bases and J 6 bases, with 15 bases left between them. The germline gives CDR1 LGHDT, CDR2 YNNKEL (reference sequence). CDR3 nucleotide sequence: TGTGCCAGCAGCCCGCTCCGAGGCAGTTCTGAAGCTTTCTTT. It codes for CASSPLRGSSEAFF.

The chain employs TRBV30 and TRBJ1-1, with unresolved D. Germline V gene sequence: CDR1 GTSNPN, CDR2 SVGIG (reference sequence). This CDR3 spans 13 amino acids. The V end was cut by 3 bases, the J end by 2 bases, with 10 bases between. The CDR3 loop is CAWSPSVNTEAFF. CDR3 coding DNA: TGTGCCTGGAGCCCCAGCGTTAACACTGAAGCTTTCTTT.

The V gene is TRBV12-5, the J gene TRBJ1-2, with D possibly being TRBD1 (6 bases). The CDR3 sequence is 14 residues long. Per germline, CDR1 LGHNT and CDR2 FRNRAP. V lost 9 bases, J lost 3 bases, and 17 bases lay in between. CDR3 sequence (DNA): TGTGCTAGCAGTCTGGGAGGGGGAGACTATGGCTACACCTTC. Protein sequence: CASSLGGGDYGYTF.

The J gene is TRBJ1-3, the V gene TRBV18; the D gene is possibly TRBD1 (6 bases). The V and J ends lost 6 bases and 3 bases respectively, with 12 bases between them. Germline CDR1 is KGHSH and CDR2 is LQKENI. The CDR3 runs 14 residues. The CDR3: CASSFTGNGNTIYF. The CDR3 coding sequence is TGTGCCAGCTCCTTCACAGGGAATGGAAACACCATATATTTT. Drawing the rest from reference TRBV18 and TRBJ1-3, the complete variable domain is NAGVMQNPRHLVRRRGQEARLRCSPMKGHSHVYWYRQLPEEGLKFMVYLQKENIIDESGMPKERFSAEFPKEGPSILRIQQVVRGDSAAYFCASSFTGNGNTIYFGEGSWLTVV.

The chain couples TRBV9 to TRBJ1-4; D is possibly TRBD1 (5 bases). CDR1 and CDR2 (germline): SGDLS, YYNGEE. The CDR3 is 15 amino acids. Trimming shortened V by 3 bases and J by 4 bases, and 13 bases separated the two germline ends. The CDR3, as DNA: TGTGCCAGCAGCGCCGAGGGGCGGGGTAATGAAAAACTGTTTTTT. This encodes CASSAEGRGNEKLFF.

The rearrangement uses TRBV5-4 and TRBJ2-5; 9 bases fit TRBD2. The CDR3 extends over 16 amino acids. Germline assignment: CDR1 SGHNT and CDR2 YYREEE (reference sequence). The trim removed 0 bases at V and 5 bases at J, leaving 8 bases unmatched. The CDR3 region is CASSLELAGGRETQYF. The CDR3 DNA sequence: TGTGCCAGCAGCTTGGAATTGGCGGGGGGGCGGGAGACCCAGTACTTC. The full variable domain, rest sourced from reference TRBV5-4 and TRBJ2-5, is ETGVTQSPTHLIKTRGQQVTLRCSSQSGHNTVSWYQQALGQGPQFIFQYYREEENGRGNFPPRFSGLQFPNYSSELNVNALELDDSALYLCASSLELAGGRETQYFGPGTRLLVL.

In regard to this clone: One junction end does not reproduce the germline sequence, and a read error may be involved. The gene calls are TRBV4-1 and TRBJ2-7, with a tentative D call TRBD1 (7 bases). The CDR3 contains 15 residues. CDR1 is MGHRA, CDR2 YSYEKL, per germline. Written as DNA, the CDR3 is TGCGCCAGCAGTCAAGGGCAGGGGGGCACCTACGAGCAGTACTTC. This gives the protein CASSQGQGGTYEQYF.

The sample holds one count of this clone. The chain employs TRBV27 and TRBJ1-2, with 7 nucleotides matching TRBD1. There are 16 residues in the CDR3. Per germline, CDR1 MNHEY and CDR2 SMNVEV (reference sequence). V dropped 5 bases and J dropped 5; count of bases not matched to a gene: 14. The CDR3 sequence: CASSPQGQLAFYGYTF. Here the CDR3 DNA reads TGTGCCAGCAGTCCTCAGGGACAGTTGGCCTTTTATGGCTACACCTTC.

The rearrangement links TRBV2 to TRBJ2-4; possible D gene TRBD1, 6 bases. The V gene lost 6 bases and the J gene lost 2 bases, with 8 bases spanning the gap. This CDR3 region has 13 residues. The germline gives CDR1 SNHLY, CDR2 FYNNEI. This CDR3 reads CASRGDTKNIQYF. As DNA, the CDR3 is TGTGCCAGCAGAGGGGACACCAAAAACATTCAGTACTTC.

This clone is a singleton in its sample. The CDR3 loop reads CASSAYKGGVWSDTQYF. The CDR3 nucleotides are TGTGCCAGCAGCGCCTATAAGGGGGGGGTCTGGTCAGATACGCAGTATTTT. The chain links TRBV9 to TRBJ2-3; perhaps TRBD2 as D (7 bases). The length of the CDR3 is 17 residues. CDR1 and CDR2 from the germline V gene are SGDLS and YYNGEE. Trimming took off 3 bases at V and 4 bases at J, with 21 bases between the two ends.

The rearrangement joins TRBV6-2 or TRBV6-3 to TRBJ1-2; tentatively, D is TRBD1 (5 bases). The V gene lost 0 bases and the J gene lost 8 bases, with 13 bases spanning the gap. Germline-derived CDR1 and CDR2 are MNHEY and SVGEGT. This CDR3 has 14 residues. CDR3 in DNA: TGTGCCAGCAGTTACTCGGGCAGGGCAGGAGGCTACACCTTC. Protein product: CASSYSGRAGGYTF.

This clone has just one count. The rearrangement links TRBV11-2 to TRBJ2-7; tentatively, D is TRBD2 (6 bases). This CDR3 is built from 15 residues. CDR1 SGHAT and CDR2 FQNNGV come from the germline V gene. V dropped 2 bases and J dropped 2 bases, with 13 bases sitting between them. CDR3 in DNA: TGTGCCAGCAGCTTAACGCCGACTAGAGCCTACGAGCAGTACTTC. Translation: CASSLTPTRAYEQYF.

The genes are TRBV5-1 and TRBJ2-7; 8 positions agree with TRBD1. There are 15 residues in the CDR3. The ends lost 4 bases at V and 5 bases at J; junction bases unmatched: 11. Germline V lookup: CDR1 SGHRS, CDR2 YFSETQ. The CDR3 loop reads CASSPWPRGRNEQYF. The DNA for the CDR3 is TGCGCCAGCAGCCCCTGGCCCAGGGGGCGGAACGAGCAGTACTTC.

This chain connects TRBV7-9 to TRBJ1-1, with 8 bases matching TRBD1. V lost 4 bases and J lost 4; bases outside the gene matches: 11. CDR3 length: 16 amino acids. Germline lookup yields CDR1 SEHNR and CDR2 FQNEAQ (reference sequence). DNA of the CDR3: TGTGCCAGCAGCTCCGGAGAAACAGGGGGAGTCACTGAAGCTTTCTTT. Its protein product is CASSSGETGGVTEAFF.

The chain combines TRBV30 with TRBJ2-5; the match to TRBD2 covers 10 bases. V shed 2 bases, J shed 4 bases, and the junction held 16 bases outside the gene matches. There are 18 residues in the CDR3. Germline lookup yields CDR1 GTSNPN and CDR2 SVGIG (reference sequence). For the CDR3, the DNA is TGTGCCTGGAGTACCCCTAGCGGGGGCCCGCGGGTGGGAGAGACCCAGTACTTC. Its translation: CAWSTPSGGPRVGETQYF.

The chain uses TRBV5-4 and TRBJ2-2; no definite D call. Looked up from germline, CDR1 is SGHNT and CDR2 is YYREEE (reference sequence). Trimming pared 4 bases from V and 5 bases from J, leaving 9 bases between. The CDR3 covers 13 residues. The CDR3, as DNA: TGTGCCAGCAGCCCCCCACAGACCGGGGAGCTGTTTTTT. Amino acid sequence: CASSPPQTGELFF.

This chain links TRBV4-1 with TRBJ2-2, with TRBD1 matching 7 bases. V lost 2 bases and J lost 4; bases outside the gene matches: 4. The CDR3 spans 15 residues. Germline assignment: CDR1 MGHRA and CDR2 YSYEKL. CDR3 residues: CASSQRGLRTGELFF. CDR3 nucleotides: TGCGCCAGCAGCCAAAGGGGGCTTCGCACCGGGGAGCTGTTTTTT.

The V gene is TRBV3-1 (or the pseudogene TRBV3-2), the J gene TRBJ1-6; 7 nucleotides agree with TRBD1. The V segment lost 4 bases and the J segment 7 bases; nucleotides outside the gene matches: 7. This CDR3 region has 15 residues. In germline, CDR1 is LGHDT, CDR2 YNNKEL (reference sequence). CDR3 protein: CASSPRGARNSPLHF. The CDR3 DNA follows: TGTGCCAGCAGCCCCAGGGGGGCAAGGAATTCACCCCTCCACTTT.

This rearrangement joins TRBV2 to TRBJ2-1, with 7 bases lining up with TRBD1. This CDR3 has 14 residues. V trimming: 6 bases; J trimming: 2 bases; junction bases outside the gene matches: 4. Germline-derived CDR1 and CDR2 are SNHLY and FYNNEI. The CDR3 DNA reads as TGTGCCAGCAGGGCCGGGACAGCCTACAATGAGCAGTTCTTC. It translates to CASRAGTAYNEQFF.

This chain connects TRBV19 to TRBJ2-7, with D maybe TRBD2 (6 bases). Germline lookup yields CDR1 LNHDA and CDR2 SQIVND (reference sequence). The CDR3 sequence is 14 residues long. V dropped 3 bases and J dropped 0 bases, with 9 bases sitting between them. The CDR3 is CASSIGGNSYEQYF. The DNA of the CDR3 is TGTGCCAGTAGTATCGGAGGGAACTCCTACGAGCAGTACTTC.

The rearrangement links TRBV28 to TRBJ1-1; tentative D call: TRBD1 (5 bases). Germline-derived CDR1 and CDR2 are MDHEN and SYDVKM. The CDR3 covers 13 residues. The CDR3 nucleotides are TGTGTCTCTCGCCCGGGGGGGAACACTGAAGCTTTCTTT. Translation gives CVSRPGGNTEAFF. The variable domain in full, with the rest retrieved from reference TRBV28 and TRBJ1-1, is DVKVTQSSRYLVKRTGEKVFLECVQDMDHENMFWYRQDPGLGLRLIYFSYDVKMKEKGDIPEGYSVSREKKERFSLILESASTNQTSMYLCVSRPGGNTEAFFGQGTRLTVV.

This chain joins TRBV6-2 or TRBV6-3 and TRBJ1-2, with TRBD1 identical over 10 bases. CDR3 length: 13 residues. With 5 bases clipped from V and 7 bases from J, the junction kept 4 bases outside the gene matches. In germline, CDR1 is MNHEY, CDR2 SVGEGT. The DNA of the CDR3 is TGTGCCAGCAGTCCCGGGACAGGGGTTGGCTACACCTTC. It is translated as CASSPGTGVGYTF.